This T cell receptor (beta chain) comes out of a study of T cell responses to AZD1222 COVID-19 vaccine. This clone was observed once. Sequence at one end of the junction differs from germline and may be a read error. Some clones are missing from TCRdb's copy, which holds only in-frame ones; the method was immunoSEQ multiplex PCR. Of 90,000 to 150,000 clones in the sample, roughly 90% were seen once. The CDR3 has 13 amino acids. Per germline, CDR1 SGHRS and CDR2 YFSETQ. This clonotype originated in an adult in good health. The material sequenced was peripheral blood, taken on day 0 of AZD1222 vaccination. V and J are TRBV5-1 and TRBJ2-7; 8 bases map to TRBD1. The CDR3 DNA reads TGCGCCAGCAGCTTGGTCGCCGGGACAGGAGACCATTTC. It is translated as CASSLVAGTGDHF.